The clone carrying this TCR beta chain was detected only a few times. Its antigen remains unidentified. This sample was taken from a study of blood T cells in healthy people across ages. Study conclusions and caveats: Both higher diversity and more naive CD4+ cells marked long-lived donors when set against aged donors.

A second PCR, run for about 6 to 11 cycles, used a sample-barcoded 5' primer plus a J-beta primer mix. Each cDNA molecule was tagged by a template-switch adaptor that had 12 random nucleotides. Per-sample output comprised a minimum of 2.5 million paired-end reads containing CDR3. A single record per CDR3 protein comes from TCRdb applying MiXCR to the 5' RACE reads. The table shows about a million distinct CDR3 sequences, with roughly 51% occurring only once. Looked up from germline, CDR1 is KGHSH and CDR2 is LQKENI. Trimming pared 6 bases from V and 2 bases from J, leaving 10 bases between. This CDR3 region has 13 residues.

Sequenced: blood. This TCR was sampled from an older woman in good health. The rearrangement uses TRBV18 and TRBJ1-2; D is perhaps TRBD1 (6 bases). This CDR3 reads CASSQGPNYGYTF. In nucleotides, the CDR3 is TGTGCCAGCTCTCAGGGGCCAAACTATGGCTACACCTTC.